This T cell receptor (gamma chain) was sequenced for a study of Vδ1+ human thymocytes. The V gene end was trimmed by 0 bases and the J gene end by 3 bases; junction bases not matched to a gene: 8. Germline CDR1 reads VTNTFY; CDR2 reads YDVSTARD (reference sequence). This CDR3 has 15 amino acids. Extracted RNA was reverse transcribed into cDNA. The CDR3 regions were amplified by multiplex PCR from V-gene primers to a constant-region primer. TCRdb re-processed the multiplex PCR reads via CATT. Found here are some 22,000 gamma-chain clones, roughly 13% of them singletons; the top ten hold under 2.5%. Comments on this clone: The target antigen is unknown.

Study results and caveats: Thymic TRG and TRD repertoires appeared highly polyclonal, with Gaussian CDR3 length distributions. Bulk data may be misread because of unexpected Vdelta2 sequences. Approximately 19% of thymic delta-chain sequences were Vdelta2, with few Vdelta3, unlike blood Vdelta1+ controls.

The receptor's source is a child younger than two who had congenital heart surgery. V is TRGV3 and J is TRGJ1 or TRGJ2. Sequenced sample: Vdelta1+ gamma-delta thymocytes from the thymus. The subset was: FACS-sorted CD3+ TCRalphabeta- TCRVdelta1+ TCRVdelta2- thymocytes. The CDR3 protein is CATWDRSGTYYKKLF. For the CDR3, the DNA is TGTGCCACCTGGGACAGGTCGGGGACTTATTATAAGAAACTCTTT.